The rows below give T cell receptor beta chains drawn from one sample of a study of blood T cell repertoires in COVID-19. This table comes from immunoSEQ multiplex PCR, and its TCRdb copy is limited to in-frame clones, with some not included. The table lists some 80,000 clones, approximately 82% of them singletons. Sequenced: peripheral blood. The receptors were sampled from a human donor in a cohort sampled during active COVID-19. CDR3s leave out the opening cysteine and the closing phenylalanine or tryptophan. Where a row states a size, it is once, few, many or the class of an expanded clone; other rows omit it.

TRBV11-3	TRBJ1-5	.	ASSPKRGNQPQH
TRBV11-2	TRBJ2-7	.	ASSPGGSGSYEQY
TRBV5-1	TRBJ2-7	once	ASRIGQGGEQY
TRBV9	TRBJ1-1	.	ASSVVSGGTEAF
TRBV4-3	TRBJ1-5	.	ASSQDLMYSNQPQH
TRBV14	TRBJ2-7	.	ASTRDIVGEQY
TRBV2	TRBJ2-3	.	ASTEDRGNTDTQY
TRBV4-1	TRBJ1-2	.	ASRDLNRVGYT
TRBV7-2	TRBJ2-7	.	ASSSLFEQY
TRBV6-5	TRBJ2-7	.	ASTNREIFYEQY
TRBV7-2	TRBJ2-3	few	ASQGFTDTQY
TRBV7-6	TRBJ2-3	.	ASSLTGADTQY
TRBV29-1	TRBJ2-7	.	STWDSSYEQY
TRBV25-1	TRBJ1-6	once	AISAGGYNSPLH
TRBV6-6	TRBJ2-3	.	ASTGGAGTDTQY
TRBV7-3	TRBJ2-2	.	ASSRKGTQPSLNTGELF
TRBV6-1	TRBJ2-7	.	ASSESGQRSYEQY
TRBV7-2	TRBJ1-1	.	ASSSLRGTEAF
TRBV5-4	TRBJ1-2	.	ASSFPGDGYT
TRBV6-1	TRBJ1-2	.	ASSEATRQAGHGYT
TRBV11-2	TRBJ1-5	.	ASRGPGTGSHQPQH
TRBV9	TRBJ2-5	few	ASSVSVGGPRGAQY